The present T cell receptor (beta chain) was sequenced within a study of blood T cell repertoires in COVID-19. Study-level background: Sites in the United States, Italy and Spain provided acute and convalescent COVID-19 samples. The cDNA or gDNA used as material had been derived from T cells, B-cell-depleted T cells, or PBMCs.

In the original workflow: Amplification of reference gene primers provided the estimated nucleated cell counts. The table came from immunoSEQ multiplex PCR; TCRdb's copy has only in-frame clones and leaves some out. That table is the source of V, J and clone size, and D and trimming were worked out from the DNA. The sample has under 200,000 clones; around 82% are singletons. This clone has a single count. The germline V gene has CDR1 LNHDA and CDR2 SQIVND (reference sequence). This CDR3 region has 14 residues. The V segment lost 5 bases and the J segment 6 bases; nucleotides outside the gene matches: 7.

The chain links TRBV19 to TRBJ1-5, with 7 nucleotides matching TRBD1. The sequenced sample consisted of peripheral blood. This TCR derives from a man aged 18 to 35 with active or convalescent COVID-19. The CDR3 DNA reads TGTGCCAGTAGTGCACAGGGGTCGGGTCAGCCCCAGCATTTT. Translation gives CASSAQGSGQPQHF.